These 16 T cell receptor beta chains share one sample of origin, sequenced in a study of blood T cells in healthy people across ages. A second PCR of 7 to 11 cycles used a sample-barcoded 5' primer and a J-beta primer mix. MiXCR, run by TCRdb on the 5' RACE reads, gives a single entry per CDR3 protein. The profile shows almost 800,000 distinct CDR3 sequences, 55% to 75% of them singletons. The sequencing input was blood. The source is a young man in good health.

This clonotype was counted many times. This sequence joins TRBV28 and TRBJ2-1; D gene unclear. This CDR3 has 13 amino acids. Per the germline V gene, CDR1 is MDHEN and CDR2 is SYDVKM. The V end lost 8 bases, the J end lost 9 bases, and 17 bases lay between the germline ends. CDR3 region: CASLRAAFSEQFF. CDR3 bases: TGTGCCAGCCTCCGGGCTGCTTTTTCTGAGCAGTTCTTC.

This chain links TRBV29-1 with TRBJ1-3, with D maybe TRBD1 (5 bases). The V gene's germline CDR1 is SQVTM and CDR2 ANQGSEA. V was cut by 4 bases and J by 4 bases, with 11 bases left in between. The CDR3 extends over 13 amino acids. CDR3 DNA sequence: TGCAGCGTTGCCGCACAGGCCGGAAACACCATATATTTT. This translates into CSVAAQAGNTIYF.

This clonotype was seen ten or more times. The V gene is TRBV20-1, the J gene TRBJ2-3; 14 bases are shared with TRBD2. V gave up 6 bases and J gave up 1 base; unmatched junction bases: 15. The CDR3 has 19 residues. Germline CDR1 is DFQATT and CDR2 is SNEGSKA (reference sequence). In DNA form, the CDR3 reads TGCAGTGCCCCCTCCGGGACTAGCGGGGGTGGGTACGGCACAGATACGCAGTATTTT. Protein sequence: CSAPSGTSGGGYGTDTQYF.

The gene calls are TRBV4-2 and TRBJ1-6; no firm D call. The germline V gene encodes CDR1 LGHNA and CDR2 YNFKEQ. The CDR3 length is 15 residues. V lost 2 bases and J lost 6, with 11 bases in between. Here the CDR3 DNA reads TGTGCCAGCAGCCAAACGACGGGTATTAATTCACCCCTCCACTTT. This encodes CASSQTTGINSPLHF.

The chain employs TRBV12-5 and TRBJ2-7; 7 positions match TRBD1. Germline CDR1 LGHNT, CDR2 FRNRAP. J gave up 0 bases and V 0 bases, and 5 bases lay outside the gene matches. This CDR3 spans 16 amino acids. The CDR3 nucleotides read TGTGCTAGTGGTTTGGTAACCGGGACAGTCTCCTACGAGCAGTACTTC. It translates to CASGLVTGTVSYEQYF.

In its sample, this clonotype was seen a few times. A junction boundary mismatches the germline segment, possibly from a read error. The chain uses TRBV7-2 and TRBJ2-3, with TRBD2 identical over 9 bases. This CDR3 is built from 15 residues. From germline, CDR1 is SGHTA and CDR2 FQGNSA. CDR3 region: CASSLIAGVADTQYF. The CDR3 region has the DNA TGCGCCAGCAGCCTTATAGCGGGAGTTGCAGATACGCAGTATTTT.

V and J are TRBV7-2 and TRBJ2-1; TRBD2 aligns across 12 bases. Per germline, CDR1 SGHTA and CDR2 FQGNSA. The CDR3 has 17 amino acids. V gave up 4 bases and J gave up 13 bases; unmatched junction bases: 17. The CDR3 region has the DNA TGTGCCAGCAGCTCCGGCGGGACTAGCGGGTACCAAGAGACCCAGTTCTTC. Translating it yields CASSSGGTSGYQETQFF.

The CDR3 DNA is TGTGCCAGCAGCTTAGCCGGACTAGCGGTTAGTGAGCAGTACTTC. Its protein product is CASSLAGLAVSEQYF. J is TRBJ2-5 and V is TRBV7-9, with 10 bases aligning to TRBD2. This CDR3 has 15 residues. Germline CDR1 and CDR2: SEHNR and FQNEAQ (reference sequence). V lost 0 bases, J lost 11 bases, and 9 bases stayed unmatched.

The rearrangement links TRBV7-9 to TRBJ1-5; D is ambiguous. The CDR3 spans 19 residues. Germline V gives CDR1 SEHNR, CDR2 FQNEAQ (reference sequence). The V and J ends lost 7 bases and 2 bases respectively, with 27 bases between them. The CDR3 nucleotides read TGTGCCAGCACCAAAGCCGGCCGACTCGACGGTGTGGGCAATCAGCCCCAGCATTTT. This translates into CASTKAGRLDGVGNQPQHF.

The V call is TRBV2, the J call TRBJ2-4, with TRBD1 matching 7 bases. The CDR3 totals 13 residues. Trimming cost V 5 bases and J 7 bases; bases outside gene matches: 5. CDR1 is SNHLY and CDR2 is FYNNEI in the germline V gene. CDR3 region: CASSPGQTNIQYF. DNA for the CDR3: TGTGCCAGCAGTCCGGGACAGACGAACATTCAGTACTTC.

A few counts support this clonotype. The chain joins TRBV5-1 to TRBJ2-1; 9 bases fit TRBD1. Trimming removed 3 bases from V and 5 bases from J; junction bases left unmatched: 6. Germline assignment: CDR1 SGHRS and CDR2 YFSETQ. This CDR3 region has 15 residues. The CDR3 loop is CASSSTRTGDNEQFF. The CDR3 DNA sequence: TGCGCCAGCAGCTCTACTAGGACAGGGGACAATGAGCAGTTCTTC.

This clonotype turned up a few times. This chain uses TRBV29-1 with TRBJ2-1; TRBD2 matches 8 bases. J was trimmed by 10 bases and V by 5 bases; bases with no gene match: 13. The CDR3 extends over 14 amino acids. CDR1 is SQVTM and CDR2 is ANQGSEA in the germline V gene. DNA of the CDR3: TGCAGCGTTCTGAATAGCGGGACCGGGGGAGAGCAGTTCTTC. This encodes CSVLNSGTGGEQFF.

This clonotype occurred a few times. This chain links TRBV9 with TRBJ2-5; 13 nucleotides line up with TRBD2. The CDR3 has 16 amino acids. V dropped 2 bases and J dropped 7; count of bases not matched to a gene: 8. CDR1 is SGDLS, CDR2 YYNGEE, per germline. The CDR3 protein is CASSVGLAGEFGTQYF. In nucleotides, the CDR3 is TGTGCCAGCAGCGTCGGACTAGCGGGAGAATTTGGGACCCAGTACTTC.

The chain couples TRBV20-1 to TRBJ2-1; D unclear. Germline CDR1 is DFQATT and CDR2 is SNEGSKA (reference sequence). V was clipped by 7 bases and J by 4 bases, with 14 bases between them. This CDR3 comprises 13 residues. DNA of the CDR3: TGCAGTGTCCAGCGCGAACCTTACAATGAGCAGTTCTTC. The encoded protein is CSVQREPYNEQFF.

V usage is TRBV29-1 and J usage is TRBJ2-1, with 9 bases identical to TRBD2. Unmatched junction bases numbered 6, after V lost 6 bases and J lost 6 bases. The CDR3 is 13 amino acids. Per the germline V gene, CDR1 is SQVTM and CDR2 is ANQGSEA. The CDR3: CSVGLASSNEQFF. CDR3 nucleotide sequence: TGCAGCGTCGGACTAGCGTCAAGCAATGAGCAGTTCTTC.

In this sample, this clonotype turned up a few times. This chain connects TRBV20-1 to TRBJ2-7; 12 nucleotides align to TRBD2. V shed 5 bases, J shed 5 bases, and the junction held 16 bases outside the gene matches. CDR1 is DFQATT, CDR2 SNEGSKA, per germline (reference sequence). The CDR3 is made up of 17 amino acids. The CDR3 region is CSAPRGSSGGAIDEQYF. The CDR3 coding sequence is TGCAGTGCTCCCCGGGGTTCTAGCGGGGGGGCAATCGACGAGCAGTACTTC.